This TCR beta chain was observed in a study of blood T cell repertoires in COVID-19. Study background: COVID-19 samples collected from the United States, Italy and Spain covered acute and convalescent phases. T cells, B-cell-depleted T cells, or PBMCs supplied cDNA or gDNA.

Per the study methods: How many nucleated cells were present was estimated from reference gene primer amplification. The protocol was immunoSEQ multiplex PCR, while the TCRdb copy is restricted to in-frame clones and leaves out a portion. V and J calls and clone size follow that table, whereas D and trimming were derived from the DNA. The sample has roughly 110,000 clones, around 83% seen once. Trimming removed 3 bases from V and 8 bases from J, with 13 bases in between. This CDR3 has 14 amino acids. Per germline, CDR1 MDHEN and CDR2 SYDVKM. The sequence was obtained from an older man with acute or convalescent COVID-19. V gene TRBV28 combines with J gene TRBJ1-4; D remains ambiguous. What was sequenced was peripheral blood. The CDR3 bases are TGTGCCAGCAGTTTTTCTCCTGGTCGGGAAAAACTGTTTTTT. Residues: CASSFSPGREKLFF.